This T cell receptor (beta chain) comes out of a study of blood T cell repertoires in COVID-19. This CDR3 region has 14 residues. Germline loops: CDR1 MGHDK, CDR2 SYGVNS. V lost 6 bases and J lost 3, with 14 bases in between. Repertoires were generated with immunoSEQ multiplex PCR, while TCRdb's copy carries only in-frame clones and drops some. The table includes 250,000 to 350,000 clones, 80% to 90% detected once. The specimen sequenced was PBMCs or T cells enriched from blood (not recorded which). The rearrangement uses TRBV25-1 and TRBJ1-2, with a weak D call TRBD1 (6 bases). The sequence derives from a woman aged 25 to 45 who had recovered from COVID-19. The CDR3 DNA reads as TGTGCCAGCAGGGCAGGGGCGGGGGACTATGGCTACACCTTC. Amino acid sequence: CASRAGAGDYGYTF.